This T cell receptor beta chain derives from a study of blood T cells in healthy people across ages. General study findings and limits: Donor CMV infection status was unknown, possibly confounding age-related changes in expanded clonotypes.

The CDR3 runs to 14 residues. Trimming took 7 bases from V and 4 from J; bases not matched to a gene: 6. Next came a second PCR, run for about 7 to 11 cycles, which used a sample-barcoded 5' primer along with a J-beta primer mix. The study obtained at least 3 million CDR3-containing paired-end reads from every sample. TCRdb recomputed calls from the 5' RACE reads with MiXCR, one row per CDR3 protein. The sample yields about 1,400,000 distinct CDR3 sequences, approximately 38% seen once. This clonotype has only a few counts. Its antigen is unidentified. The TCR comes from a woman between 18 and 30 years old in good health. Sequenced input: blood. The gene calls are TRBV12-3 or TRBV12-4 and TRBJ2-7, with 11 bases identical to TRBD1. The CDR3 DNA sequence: TGTGCCAGCATCTGGACAGGGGGCTGGTACGAGCAGTACTTC. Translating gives CASIWTGGWYEQYF.